The clone carrying this T cell receptor beta chain has only a few counts. Its specificity is unknown. V lost 9 bases and J 1 base, leaving 12 bases between the germline ends. Germline-derived CDR1 and CDR2 are MNHNY and SVGAGI (reference sequence). This CDR3 is built from 13 residues. What was sequenced were expressed TCRB transcripts, since all of the isolated RNA had been reverse transcribed. Assay: immunoSEQ multiplex PCR; the TCRdb copy retains only in-frame clones and omits some. The sample shows roughly 700,000 clones, roughly 13% of them seen only once. This sample was taken from a study of beta chain features in type 1 diabetes. Findings of the study overall: Type 1 diabetes patients had moderately but significantly shorter TCRB CDR3s in all four CD4+ subsets. Compared to healthy donors, patients appeared to have naive, central memory and Treg TCRB repertoires that were more alike.

About 116 mL of blood, on average, came from one heparinised draw per donor. This sequence was found in a man between 18 and 35 years old with type 1 diabetes. The specimen sequenced was naive CD4+ T cells from blood. The chain employs TRBV6-6 and TRBJ1-2; D possibly corresponds to TRBD1 (6 bases). The CDR3 bases are TGTGCCAGTCACAGGGACCTTAACTATGGCTACACCTTC. It codes for CASHRDLNYGYTF.